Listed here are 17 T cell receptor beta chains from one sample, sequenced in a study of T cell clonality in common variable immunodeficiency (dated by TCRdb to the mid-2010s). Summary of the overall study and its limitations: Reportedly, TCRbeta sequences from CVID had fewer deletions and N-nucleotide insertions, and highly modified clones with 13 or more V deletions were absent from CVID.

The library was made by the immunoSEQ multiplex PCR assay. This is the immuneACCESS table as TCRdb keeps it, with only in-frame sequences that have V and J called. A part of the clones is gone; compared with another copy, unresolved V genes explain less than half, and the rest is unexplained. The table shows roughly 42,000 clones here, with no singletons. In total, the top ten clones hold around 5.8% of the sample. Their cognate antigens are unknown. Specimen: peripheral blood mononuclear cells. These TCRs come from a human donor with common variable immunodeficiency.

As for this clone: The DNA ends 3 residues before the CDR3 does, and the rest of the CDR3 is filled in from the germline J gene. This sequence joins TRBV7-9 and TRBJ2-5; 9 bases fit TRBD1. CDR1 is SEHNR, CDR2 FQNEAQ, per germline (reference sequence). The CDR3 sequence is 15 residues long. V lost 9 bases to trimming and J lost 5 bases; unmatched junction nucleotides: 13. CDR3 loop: CASKQGALVLETQYF. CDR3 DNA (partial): TGTGCCAGTAAACAGGGGGCGCTTGTGTTGGAGACC.

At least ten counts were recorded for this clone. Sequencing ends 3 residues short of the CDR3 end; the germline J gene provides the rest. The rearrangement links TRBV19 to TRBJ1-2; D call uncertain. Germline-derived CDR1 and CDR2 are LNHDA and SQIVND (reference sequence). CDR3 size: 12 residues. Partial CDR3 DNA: TGTGCCAGTAGTATAGTTGGCAAGGGC. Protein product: CASSIVGKG. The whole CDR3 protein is CASSIVGKGYTF.

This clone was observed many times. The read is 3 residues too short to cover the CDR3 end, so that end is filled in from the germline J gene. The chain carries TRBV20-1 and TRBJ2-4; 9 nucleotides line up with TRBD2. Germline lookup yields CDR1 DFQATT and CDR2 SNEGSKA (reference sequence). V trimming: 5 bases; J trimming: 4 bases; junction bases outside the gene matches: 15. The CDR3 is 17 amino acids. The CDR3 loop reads CSASPGLADDTKNIQYF. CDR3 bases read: TGCAGTGCTTCACCGGGACTAGCAGACGATACAAAAAACATT.

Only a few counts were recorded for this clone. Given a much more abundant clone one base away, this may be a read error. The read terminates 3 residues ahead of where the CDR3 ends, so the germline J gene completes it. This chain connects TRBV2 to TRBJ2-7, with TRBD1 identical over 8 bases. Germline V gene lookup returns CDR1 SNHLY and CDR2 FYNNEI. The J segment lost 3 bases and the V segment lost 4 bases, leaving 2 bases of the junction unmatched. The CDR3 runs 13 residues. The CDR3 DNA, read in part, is TGTGCCAGCAGTGTCGGACAGGGCTACGAG. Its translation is CASSVGQGYE. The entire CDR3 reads CASSVGQGYEQYF.

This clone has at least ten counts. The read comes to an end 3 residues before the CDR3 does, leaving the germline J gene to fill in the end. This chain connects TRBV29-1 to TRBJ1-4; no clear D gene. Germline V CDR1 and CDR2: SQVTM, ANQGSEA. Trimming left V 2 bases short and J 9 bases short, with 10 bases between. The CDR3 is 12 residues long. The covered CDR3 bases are TGCAGCGTTGAAAATCAGGCCCAAAAA. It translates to CSVENQAQK. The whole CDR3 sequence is CSVENQAQKLFF.

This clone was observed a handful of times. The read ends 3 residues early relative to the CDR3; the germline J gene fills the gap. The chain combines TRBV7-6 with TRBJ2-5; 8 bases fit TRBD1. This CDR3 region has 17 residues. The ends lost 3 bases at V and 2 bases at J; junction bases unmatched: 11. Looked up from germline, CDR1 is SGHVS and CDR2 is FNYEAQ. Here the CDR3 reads CASSLRIRGQAQETQYF. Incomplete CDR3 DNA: TGTGCCAGCAGCTTGAGGATCAGGGGACAGGCACAAGAGACC.

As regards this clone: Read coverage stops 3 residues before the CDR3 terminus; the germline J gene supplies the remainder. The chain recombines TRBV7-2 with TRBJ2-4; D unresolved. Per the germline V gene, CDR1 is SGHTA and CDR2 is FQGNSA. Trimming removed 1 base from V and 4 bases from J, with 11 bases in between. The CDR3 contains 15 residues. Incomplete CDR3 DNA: TGTGCCAGCAGCTTAGTCGTTGCAGAGAAAAACATT. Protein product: CASSLVVAEKNI. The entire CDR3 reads CASSLVVAEKNIQYF. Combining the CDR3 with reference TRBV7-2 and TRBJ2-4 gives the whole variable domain GAGVSQSPSNKVTEKGKDVELRCDPISGHTALYWYRQSLGQGLEFLIYFQGNSAPDKSGLPSDRFSAERTGGSVSTLTIQRTQQEDSAVYLCASSLVVAEKNIQYFGAGTRLSVL.

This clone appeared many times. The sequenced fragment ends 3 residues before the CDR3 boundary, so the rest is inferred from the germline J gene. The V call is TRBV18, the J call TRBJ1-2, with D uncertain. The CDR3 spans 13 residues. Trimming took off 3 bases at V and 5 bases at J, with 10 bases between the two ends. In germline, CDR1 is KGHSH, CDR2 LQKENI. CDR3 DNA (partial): TGTGCCAGCTCACCCGGTCAGGAGTATGGC. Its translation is CASSPGQEYG. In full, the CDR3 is CASSPGQEYGYTF.

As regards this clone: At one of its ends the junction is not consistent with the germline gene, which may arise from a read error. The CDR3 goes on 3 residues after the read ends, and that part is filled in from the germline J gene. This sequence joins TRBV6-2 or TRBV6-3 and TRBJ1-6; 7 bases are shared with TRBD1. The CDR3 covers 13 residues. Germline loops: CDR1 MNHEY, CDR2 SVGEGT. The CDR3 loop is CASSDRVNSTLHF. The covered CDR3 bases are TGTGCCAGCAGTGACAGGGTCAATTCAACC.

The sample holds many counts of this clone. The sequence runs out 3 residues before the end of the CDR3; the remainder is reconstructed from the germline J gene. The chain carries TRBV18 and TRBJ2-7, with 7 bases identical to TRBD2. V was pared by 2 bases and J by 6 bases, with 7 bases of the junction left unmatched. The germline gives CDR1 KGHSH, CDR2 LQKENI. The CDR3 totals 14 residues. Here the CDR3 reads CASSPLSGKAEQYF. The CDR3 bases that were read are TGTGCCAGCTCACCATTGAGCGGGAAGGCCGAG.

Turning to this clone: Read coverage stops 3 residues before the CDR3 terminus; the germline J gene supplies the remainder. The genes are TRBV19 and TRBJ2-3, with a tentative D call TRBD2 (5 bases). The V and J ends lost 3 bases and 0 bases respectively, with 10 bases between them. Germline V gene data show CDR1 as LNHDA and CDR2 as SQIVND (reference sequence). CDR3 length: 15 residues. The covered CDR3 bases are TGTGCCAGTAGTATTGTAGCGCTCAGCACAGATACG. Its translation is CASSIVALSTDT. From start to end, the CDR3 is CASSIVALSTDTQYF.

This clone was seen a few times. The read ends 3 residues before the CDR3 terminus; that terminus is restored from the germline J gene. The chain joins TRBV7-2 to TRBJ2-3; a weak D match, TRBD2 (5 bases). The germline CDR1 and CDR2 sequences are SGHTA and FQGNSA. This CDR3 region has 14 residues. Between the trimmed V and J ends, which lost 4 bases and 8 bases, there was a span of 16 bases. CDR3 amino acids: CASSSDWLRGTQYF. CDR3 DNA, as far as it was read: TGTGCCAGCAGCTCGGACTGGCTTCGAGGTACG. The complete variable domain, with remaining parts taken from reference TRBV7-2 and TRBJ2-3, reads GAGVSQSPSNKVTEKGKDVELRCDPISGHTALYWYRQSLGQGLEFLIYFQGNSAPDKSGLPSDRFSAERTGGSVSTLTIQRTQQEDSAVYLCASSSDWLRGTQYFGPGTRLTVL.

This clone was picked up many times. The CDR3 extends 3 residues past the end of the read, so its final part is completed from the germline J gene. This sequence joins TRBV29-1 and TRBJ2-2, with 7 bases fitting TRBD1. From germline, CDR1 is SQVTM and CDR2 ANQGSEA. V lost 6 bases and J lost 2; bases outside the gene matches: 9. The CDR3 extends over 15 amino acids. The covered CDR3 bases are TGCAGCGTCAACCTGGGGACAGCTAACACCGGGGAG. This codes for CSVNLGTANTGE. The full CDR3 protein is CSVNLGTANTGELFF.

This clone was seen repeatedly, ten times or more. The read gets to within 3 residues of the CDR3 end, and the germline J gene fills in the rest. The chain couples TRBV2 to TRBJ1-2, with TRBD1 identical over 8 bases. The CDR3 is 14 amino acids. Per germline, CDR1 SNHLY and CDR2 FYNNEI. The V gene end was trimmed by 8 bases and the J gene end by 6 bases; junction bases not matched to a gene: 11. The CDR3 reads CASGLRTGYNGYTF. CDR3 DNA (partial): TGTGCCAGCGGCCTGCGGACAGGGTATAATGGC.

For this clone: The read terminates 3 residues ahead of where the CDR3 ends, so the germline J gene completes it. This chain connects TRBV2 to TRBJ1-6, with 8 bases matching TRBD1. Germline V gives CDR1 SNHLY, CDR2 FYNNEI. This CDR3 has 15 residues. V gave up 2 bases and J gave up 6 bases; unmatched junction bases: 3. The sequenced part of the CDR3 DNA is TGTGCCAGCAGTGAACAGGGGGCGATTAATTCACCC. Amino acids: CASSEQGAINSP. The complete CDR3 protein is CASSEQGAINSPLHF.

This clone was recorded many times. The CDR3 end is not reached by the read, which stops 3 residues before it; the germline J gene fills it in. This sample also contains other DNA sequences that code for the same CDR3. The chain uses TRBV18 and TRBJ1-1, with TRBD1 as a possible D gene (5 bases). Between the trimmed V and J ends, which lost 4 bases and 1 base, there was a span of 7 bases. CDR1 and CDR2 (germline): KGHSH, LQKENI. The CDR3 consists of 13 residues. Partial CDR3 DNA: TGTGCCAGCTCACTCGACAGGAACACTGAA. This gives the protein CASSLDRNTE. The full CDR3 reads CASSLDRNTEAFF.

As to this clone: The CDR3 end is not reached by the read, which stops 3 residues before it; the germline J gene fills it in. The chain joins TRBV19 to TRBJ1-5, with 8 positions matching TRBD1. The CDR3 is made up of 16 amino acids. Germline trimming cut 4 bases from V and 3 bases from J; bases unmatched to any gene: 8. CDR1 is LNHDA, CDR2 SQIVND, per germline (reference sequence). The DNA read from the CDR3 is TGTGCCAGTAGTACTCGGACAGGGAAGCTCAATCAGCCC. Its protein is CASSTRTGKLNQP. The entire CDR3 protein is CASSTRTGKLNQPQHF.